The clone carrying this T cell receptor (beta chain) was observed once. Its cognate antigen is unknown. This specimen comes from a study of beta chain features in type 1 diabetes. Findings and caveats of the study: Over-representation of high TCR-expressing cells was a possible consequence of cDNA sequencing. Any HLA type influence on TCRB rearrangement was left unresolved here. Compared with healthy donors, patients appeared to share more similar naive, central memory and regulatory TCRB repertoires.

The isolated RNA, all of it, was reverse transcribed, so expressed TCRB transcripts were what got sequenced. Profiling relied on immunoSEQ multiplex PCR, and the TCRdb table lists in-frame clones only, not all of them. The sample holds fewer than 550,000 clones, roughly 10% seen once. The sequence was collected from a woman aged 18 to 35 in good health. Specimen: naive CD4+ T cells from blood.

The CDR3 protein is CAISVAGPETQYF. CDR3 DNA: TGTGCCATCAGTGTGGCAGGGCCGGAGACCCAGTACTTC. The chain has TRBV10-3 and TRBJ2-5; perhaps TRBD1 as D (5 bases). The CDR3 contains 13 residues. The germline V gene has CDR1 ENHRY and CDR2 SYGVKD. Trimming stripped 4 bases from V and 5 bases from J, with 11 bases between.